The 13 T cell receptor beta chains reported below all come from one sample, sequenced in a study of shared clonotypes between healthy human individuals. The table came from immunoSEQ multiplex PCR; TCRdb's copy has only in-frame clones and leaves some out. Here the sample spans 180,000 or so clones, about 93% being singletons. The sample comprised naive CD4+ T cells sorted from blood. Subset denoted: CD45RA+ positively selected. The origin of the receptors is a woman aged 30 to 39 in good health.

This clone was counted between two and nine times. The CDR3 nucleotides are TGTGCCAGCAGTGATCTGTCGGTTCAGCCCCAGCATTTT. It translates to CASSDLSVQPQHF. The chain uses TRBV2 and TRBJ1-5; no clear D gene. The germline V gene has CDR1 SNHLY and CDR2 FYNNEI. The CDR3 is made up of 13 amino acids. V dropped 3 bases and J dropped 6 bases, with 9 bases sitting between them.

The DNA of the CDR3 is TGCGCCAGCAGCTTGGACCCTGGACAGGCGTACGAGCAGTACTTC. Encoded protein: CASSLDPGQAYEQYF. The chain is built from TRBV5-1 and TRBJ2-7, with 7 bases matching TRBD1. This CDR3 has 15 amino acids. V gave up 0 bases and J gave up 4 bases; unmatched junction bases: 7. Germline CDR1 SGHRS, CDR2 YFSETQ. The complete variable domain, with remaining parts taken from reference TRBV5-1 and TRBJ2-7, reads KAGVTQTPRYLIKTRGQQVTLSCSPISGHRSVSWYQQTPGQGLQFLFEYFSETQRNKGNFPGRFSGRQFSNSRSEMNVSTLELGDSALYLCASSLDPGQAYEQYFGPGTRLTVT.

This chain links TRBV9 with TRBJ2-7, with 13 positions matching TRBD2. J was trimmed by 6 bases and V by 3 bases; bases with no gene match: 3. Germline values: CDR1 SGDLS, CDR2 YYNGEE. This CDR3 region has 14 residues. The CDR3 is CASSGGLAGTEQYF. The CDR3 region has the DNA TGTGCCAGCAGCGGGGGACTAGCGGGAACCGAGCAGTACTTC.

This chain connects TRBV5-4 to TRBJ2-7; D is undetermined. Deletions cut 0 bases from V and 0 bases from J, with 7 bases between. Germline V lookup: CDR1 SGHNT, CDR2 YYREEE (reference sequence). The CDR3 runs to 14 residues. Written as DNA, the CDR3 is TGTGCCAGCAGCTTGGACCTTCTCTCCTACGAGCAGTACTTC. It encodes CASSLDLLSYEQYF.

V is TRBV5-1 and J is TRBJ2-3, with 8 nucleotides matching TRBD1. J gave up 0 bases and V 5 bases, and 11 bases lay outside the gene matches. The germline gives CDR1 SGHRS, CDR2 YFSETQ. This CDR3 is 17 amino acids long. Written as DNA, the CDR3 is TGCGCCAGCAGACGGACAGGGAACGCTTATAGCACAGATACGCAGTATTTT. Encoded protein: CASRRTGNAYSTDTQYF.

The chain couples TRBV6-1 to TRBJ2-7, with TRBD1 as a possible D gene (5 bases). Germline-derived CDR1 and CDR2 are MNHNS and SASEGT. V was pared by 1 base and J by 1 base, with 11 bases between. This CDR3 region has 15 residues. CDR3 sequence reads: CASSEVQGPSYEQYF. The CDR3 DNA follows: TGTGCCAGCAGTGAAGTGCAGGGCCCTTCCTACGAGCAGTACTTC.

This chain uses TRBV28 with TRBJ2-7; tentative D call: TRBD1 (6 bases). The germline V gene has CDR1 MDHEN and CDR2 SYDVKM. The CDR3 loop spans 16 amino acids. Between the trimmed V and J ends, which lost 5 bases and 3 bases, there was a span of 20 bases. The CDR3 spells CASSLAGTMGHYEQYF. The CDR3 region has the DNA TGTGCCAGCAGTCTGGCCGGGACAATGGGACACTACGAGCAGTACTTC.

The CDR3 loop reads CASSFIPGTIEQYF. The CDR3 nucleotides are TGTGCCAGCAGCTTCATACCCGGGACAATAGAGCAGTACTTC. The chain carries TRBV7-9 and TRBJ2-5; D might be TRBD1 (6 bases). This CDR3 is built from 14 residues. Trimming removed 3 bases at V and 11 bases at J, with 19 bases between. Germline V gene data show CDR1 as SEHNR and CDR2 as FQNEAQ (reference sequence).

This chain uses TRBV9 with TRBJ1-1; D not certain. This CDR3 is 15 amino acids long. The germline V gene has CDR1 SGDLS and CDR2 YYNGEE. Trimming shortened V by 4 bases and J by 0 bases, and 13 bases separated the two germline ends. CDR3 bases: TGTGCCAGCAGCTTCCGTGGAAGCATGAACACTGAAGCTTTCTTT. This translates into CASSFRGSMNTEAFF.

V and J are TRBV6-5 and TRBJ2-7; no clear D gene. Germline values: CDR1 MNHEY, CDR2 SVGAGI. V was pared by 2 bases and J by 4 bases, with 6 bases between. The CDR3 totals 12 residues. CDR3 protein: CASSYDYYEQYF. CDR3 in DNA: TGTGCCAGCAGTTACGATTATTACGAGCAGTACTTC.

J is TRBJ1-3 and V is TRBV11-3, with TRBD1 identical over 9 bases. V shed 5 bases and J 6 bases; nucleotides not matched to a gene: 2. Germline assignment: CDR1 SGHNT and CDR2 YENEEA. The CDR3 consists of 13 residues. Written as DNA, the CDR3 is TGTGCCAGCAGCCAACAGGGGGCAAACACCATATATTTT. This gives the protein CASSQQGANTIYF.

This sequence joins TRBV5-8 and TRBJ1-5; 10 bases align to TRBD1. Germline V gene data show CDR1 as SGHTS and CDR2 as YDEGEE. Unmatched junction bases numbered 7, after V lost 6 bases and J lost 4 bases. The CDR3 loop spans 15 amino acids. Written as DNA, the CDR3 is TGTGCCAGCATCTGGAGACAGGGGGCTAATCAGCCCCAGCATTTT. Its protein is CASIWRQGANQPQHF. The entire variable domain, with the rest obtained from reference TRBV5-8 and TRBJ1-5, is as follows: EAGVTQSPTHLIKTRGQQATLRCSPISGHTSVYWYQQALGLGLQFLLWYDEGEERNRGNFPPRFSGRQFPNYSSELNVNALELEDSALYLCASIWRQGANQPQHFGDGTRLSIL.

The J gene is TRBJ1-1, the V gene TRBV7-9; D is undetermined. Germline CDR1 is SEHNR and CDR2 is FQNEAQ (reference sequence). The V gene lost 2 bases and the J gene lost 0 bases, with 7 bases spanning the gap. The CDR3 is 14 residues long. This chain's CDR3 is CASSLIIMNTEAFF. CDR3 in DNA: TGTGCCAGCAGCTTAATCATAATGAACACTGAAGCTTTCTTT.